These 13 T cell receptor beta chains were sequenced from one sample in a study of T cell responses to AZD1222 COVID-19 vaccine (dated by TCRdb to 2020 to 2023). The time point label, read with the paper, signifies: about 28 days (+/-7) after the second vaccine dose. The method was the immunoSEQ multiplex PCR assay. TCRdb's version of the immuneACCESS table is confined to in-frame rearrangements and falls short of the full clone set. An unresolved V gene accounts for under half of the shortfall where checked; the remainder is of unknown origin. Recorded for this sample are some 170,000 clones; approximately 90% of them occurred a single time. About 1% of the sample comes from the top ten. Sequences were derived from peripheral blood, sampled 28 days after the second AZD1222 dose. The receptors shown here come from an adult who received the AZD1222 COVID-19 vaccine.

This chain connects TRBV7-2 to TRBJ1-2; D is undetermined. The CDR3 sequence is 13 residues long. CDR1 is SGHTA and CDR2 is FQGNSA in the germline V gene. V lost 2 bases, J lost 4 bases, and 8 bases lay in between. CDR3 residues: CASSLRRVYGYTF. The CDR3 nucleotides are TGTGCCAGCAGCTTAAGAAGGGTCTATGGCTACACCTTC.

The V and J genes are TRBV7-9 and TRBJ2-5; 9 nucleotides line up with TRBD1. V gave up 5 bases and J gave up 2 bases; unmatched junction bases: 12. From germline, CDR1 is SEHNR and CDR2 FQNEAQ (reference sequence). This CDR3 is built from 17 residues. For the CDR3, the DNA is TGTGCCAGCAGCATAGTAGGGACAGGGAGACGGCAAGAGACCCAGTACTTC. It is translated as CASSIVGTGRRQETQYF.

This chain joins TRBV24-1 and TRBJ1-3; D ambiguous. Germline CDR1 KGHDR, CDR2 SFDVKD. V lost 6 bases, J lost 8 bases, and 7 bases lay in between. CDR3 size: 11 residues. The CDR3 spells CATSRGYTIYF. The DNA of the CDR3 is TGTGCCACCAGTCGCGGCTACACCATATATTTT.

The chain couples TRBV19 to TRBJ1-2; no definite D call. The CDR3 loop spans 16 amino acids. Germline V gene data show CDR1 as LNHDA and CDR2 as SQIVND (reference sequence). The V and J ends lost 2 bases and 0 bases respectively, with 13 bases between them. The CDR3, as DNA: TGTGCCAGTAGTATACTGTCGACAAGAGCTAACTATGGCTACACCTTC. It yields the protein CASSILSTRANYGYTF.

The chain carries TRBV2 and TRBJ2-2; 10 positions match TRBD1. V lost 8 bases to trimming and J lost 6 bases; unmatched junction nucleotides: 6. CDR1 is SNHLY and CDR2 is FYNNEI in the germline V gene. CDR3 length: 14 amino acids. The CDR3 sequence is CASRDRGLAGELFF. CDR3 DNA: TGTGCCAGCCGGGACAGGGGTTTGGCCGGGGAGCTGTTTTTT.

The V and J genes are TRBV19 and TRBJ2-7; 12 bases agree with TRBD1. Trimming removed 5 bases from V and 7 bases from J; junction bases left unmatched: 9. CDR1 is LNHDA and CDR2 is SQIVND in the germline V gene (reference sequence). The CDR3 is 15 amino acids. CDR3 sequence: CASSEGTGGLGEQYF. CDR3 DNA: TGTGCCAGTAGTGAGGGGACAGGGGGCCTAGGGGAGCAGTACTTC.

The chain employs TRBV6-2 or TRBV6-3 and TRBJ1-4, with D possibly TRBD1 on 6 matching bases. The CDR3 has 15 amino acids. Looked up from germline, CDR1 is MNHEY and CDR2 is SVGEGT. The V gene lost 0 bases and the J gene lost 7 bases, with 12 bases spanning the gap. CDR3 DNA: TGTGCCAGCAGTTACTCGGGGGCAGGGCGTGAAAAACTGTTTTTT. Protein: CASSYSGAGREKLFF.

The rearrangement links TRBV12-5 to TRBJ2-1, with 7 bases matching TRBD1. V lost 0 bases to trimming and J lost 7 bases; unmatched junction nucleotides: 3. The CDR3 sequence is 14 residues long. Germline-derived CDR1 and CDR2 are LGHNT and FRNRAP. CDR3 nucleotides: TGTGCTAGTGGTTTGGTCGACAGGGCGAATGAGCAGTTCTTC. As protein: CASGLVDRANEQFF.

Concerning this clone itself: The same CDR3 also results from other DNA sequences found in this sample. The chain joins TRBV4-1 to TRBJ1-5; D is unclear. Germline V gene lookup returns CDR1 MGHRA and CDR2 YSYEKL. The CDR3 extends over 15 amino acids. V lost 1 base and J lost 3, with 10 bases in between. For the CDR3, the DNA is TGCGCCAGCAGCCAAGGCGGGAATTCCAATCAGCCCCAGCATTTT. Translating gives CASSQGGNSNQPQHF.

V gene TRBV7-6 combines with J gene TRBJ2-1; 11 bases agree with TRBD2. Per the germline V gene, CDR1 is SGHVS and CDR2 is FNYEAQ. This CDR3 is 16 amino acids long. The junction had 10 bases not matched to a gene; V was cut back by 5 bases and J by 7 bases. The CDR3: CASSPVAGGNLNEQFF. The DNA of the CDR3 is TGTGCCAGCAGCCCGGTAGCGGGGGGGAATTTGAATGAGCAGTTCTTC.

The chain carries TRBV19 and TRBJ2-5; TRBD1 might be the D (6 bases). The CDR3 extends over 15 amino acids. Germline V gene lookup returns CDR1 LNHDA and CDR2 SQIVND (reference sequence). V was trimmed by 5 bases and J by 0 bases, leaving 13 bases between them. CDR3 residues: CASSVSDRYQETQYF. CDR3 sequence (DNA): TGTGCCAGTAGTGTTTCGGACAGATACCAAGAGACCCAGTACTTC.

The chain employs TRBV5-8 and TRBJ1-6; possible D gene TRBD1, 5 bases. The V gene's germline CDR1 is SGHTS and CDR2 YDEGEE. There are 16 residues in the CDR3. The V gene lost 3 bases and the J gene lost 8 bases, with 18 bases spanning the gap. CDR3 nucleotide sequence: TGTGCCAGCAGCTCCGCAGGGCTCTTTGTCGATTCACCCCTCCACTTT. Translating gives CASSSAGLFVDSPLHF.

This sequence joins TRBV6-5 and TRBJ2-1, with TRBD2 as a possible D gene (6 bases). The V end lost 6 bases, the J end lost 6 bases, and 15 bases lay between the germline ends. This CDR3 has 14 amino acids. Germline V lookup: CDR1 MNHEY, CDR2 SVGAGI. The CDR3 loop is CASSAPGVVNEQFF. Written as DNA, the CDR3 is TGTGCCAGCAGCGCTCCGGGGGTCGTCAATGAGCAGTTCTTC.